This T cell receptor beta chain was observed in a study of CD8 T cells in ankylosing spondylitis. This clonotype occurred a few times. Antigen specificity is unknown. Each CDR3 protein gets one entry after TCRdb re-called the 5' RACE reads with MiXCR. The sample carries under 450,000 distinct CDR3 sequences, 15% to 20% recorded once. The germline V gene has CDR1 SGHTA and CDR2 FQGNSA. The V gene lost 3 bases and the J gene lost 4 bases, with 9 bases spanning the gap. This CDR3 has 13 amino acids. Study-wide results and limits: Ankylosing spondylitis blood seemed to carry a telltale TCR beta motif made of roughly 8 highly homologous variants. Clones linked to disease were reported to show significant enrichment in matched ankylosing spondylitis synovial fluid.

The receptor was isolated from a male donor with ankylosing spondylitis. The chain is built from TRBV7-2 and TRBJ2-5, with a tentative D call TRBD2 (5 bases). Sequenced: blood, either unsorted or a sorted T cell fraction (not recorded which). CDR3 bases: TGTGCCAGCAGCTTCCGGGATGGAGAGACCCAGTACTTC. Amino acids: CASSFRDGETQYF.